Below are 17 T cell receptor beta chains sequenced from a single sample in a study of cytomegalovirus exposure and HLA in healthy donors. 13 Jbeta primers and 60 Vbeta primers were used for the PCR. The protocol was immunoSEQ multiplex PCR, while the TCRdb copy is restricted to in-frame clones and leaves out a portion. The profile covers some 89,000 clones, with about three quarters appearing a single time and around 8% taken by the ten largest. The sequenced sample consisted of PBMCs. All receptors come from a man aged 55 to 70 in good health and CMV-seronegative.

The CDR3: CASSLGSASGNTYEQYF. CDR3 in DNA: TGTGCCAGCAGCTTGGGATCGGCTAGCGGTAACACCTACGAGCAGTACTTC. V is TRBV5-4 and J is TRBJ2-5; 7 positions agree with TRBD2. The last part of the DNA fits TRBJ2-7 better; the J call may be wrong. The CDR3 consists of 17 residues. Germline assignment: CDR1 SGHNT and CDR2 YYREEE (reference sequence).

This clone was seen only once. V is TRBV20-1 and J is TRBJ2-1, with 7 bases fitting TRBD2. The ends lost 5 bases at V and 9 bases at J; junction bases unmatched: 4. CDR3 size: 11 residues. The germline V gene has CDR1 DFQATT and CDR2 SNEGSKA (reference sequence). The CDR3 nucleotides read TGCAGTGCTGGGAGGGCCTTTGAGCAGTTCTTC. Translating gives CSAGRAFEQFF.

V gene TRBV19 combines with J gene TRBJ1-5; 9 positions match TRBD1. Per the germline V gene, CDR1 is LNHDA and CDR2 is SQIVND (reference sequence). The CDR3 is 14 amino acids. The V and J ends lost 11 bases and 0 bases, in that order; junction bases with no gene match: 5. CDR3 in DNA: TGTGCCGCTGGGACAGGGTATAGCAATCAGCCCCAGCATTTT. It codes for CAAGTGYSNQPQHF.

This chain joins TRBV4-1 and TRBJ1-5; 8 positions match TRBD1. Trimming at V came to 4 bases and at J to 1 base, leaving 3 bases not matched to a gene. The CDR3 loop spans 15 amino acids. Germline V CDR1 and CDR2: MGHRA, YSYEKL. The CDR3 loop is CASSRTGISNQPQHF. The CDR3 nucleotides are TGCGCCAGCAGCCGGACAGGGATAAGCAATCAGCCCCAGCATTTT.

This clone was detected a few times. The CDR3 nucleotides are TGTGCCAGCAGTTCCTCCAAGGACAGGGGCCACGAGCAGTACTTC. It translates to CASSSSKDRGHEQYF. The rearrangement joins TRBV7-9 to TRBJ2-7, with 9 bases matching TRBD1. The CDR3 spans 15 residues. The J segment lost 5 bases and the V segment lost 6 bases, leaving 11 bases of the junction unmatched. Germline loops: CDR1 SEHNR, CDR2 FQNEAQ (reference sequence).

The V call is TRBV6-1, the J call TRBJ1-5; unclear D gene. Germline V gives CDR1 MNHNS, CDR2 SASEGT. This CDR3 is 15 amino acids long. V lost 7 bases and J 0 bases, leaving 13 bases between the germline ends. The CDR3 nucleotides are TGTGCCAGCACCGAAGGAGGGATTAGCAATCAGCCCCAGCATTTT. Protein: CASTEGGISNQPQHF.

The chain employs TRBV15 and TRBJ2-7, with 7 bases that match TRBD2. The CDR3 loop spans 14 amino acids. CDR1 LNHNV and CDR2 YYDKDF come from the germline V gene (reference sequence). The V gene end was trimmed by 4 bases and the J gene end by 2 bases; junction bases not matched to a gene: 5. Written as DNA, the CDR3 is TGTGCCACCAGCACCGGACTAGAACCCTACGAGCAGTACTTC. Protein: CATSTGLEPYEQYF.

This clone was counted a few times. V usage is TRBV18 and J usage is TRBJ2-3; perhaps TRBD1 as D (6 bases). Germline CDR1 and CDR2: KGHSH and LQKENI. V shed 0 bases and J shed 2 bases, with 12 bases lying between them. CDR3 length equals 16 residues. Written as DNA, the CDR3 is TGTGCCAGCTCACCACCGGTAGGACAGCACACAGATACGCAGTATTTT. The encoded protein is CASSPPVGQHTDTQYF.

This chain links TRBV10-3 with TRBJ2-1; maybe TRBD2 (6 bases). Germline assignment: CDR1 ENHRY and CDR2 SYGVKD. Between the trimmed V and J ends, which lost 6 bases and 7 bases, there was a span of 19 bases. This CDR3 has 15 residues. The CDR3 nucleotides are TGTGCCATCAGGCCCGGGACTCCCGAGGTGAATGAGCAGTTCTTC. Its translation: CAIRPGTPEVNEQFF.

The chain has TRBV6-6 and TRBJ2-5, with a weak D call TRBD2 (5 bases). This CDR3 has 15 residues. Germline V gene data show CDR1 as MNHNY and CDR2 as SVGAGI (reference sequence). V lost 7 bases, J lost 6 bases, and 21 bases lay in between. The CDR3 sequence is CASTSNGDEKKTQYF. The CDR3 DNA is TGTGCCAGCACCTCGAACGGGGATGAGAAAAAGACCCAGTACTTC.

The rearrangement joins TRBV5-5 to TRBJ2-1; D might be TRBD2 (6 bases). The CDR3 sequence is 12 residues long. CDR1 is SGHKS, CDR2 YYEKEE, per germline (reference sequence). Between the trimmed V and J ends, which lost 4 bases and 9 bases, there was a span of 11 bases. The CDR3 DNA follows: TGTGCCAGCAGCCTCGTGGGGGGTGAGCAGTTCTTC. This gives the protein CASSLVGGEQFF.

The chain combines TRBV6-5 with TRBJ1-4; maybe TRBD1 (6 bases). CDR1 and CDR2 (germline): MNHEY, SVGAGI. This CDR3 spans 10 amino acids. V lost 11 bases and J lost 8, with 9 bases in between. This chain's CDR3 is CAAGAEKLFF. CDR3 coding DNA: TGTGCCGCAGGGGCCGAAAAACTGTTTTTT.

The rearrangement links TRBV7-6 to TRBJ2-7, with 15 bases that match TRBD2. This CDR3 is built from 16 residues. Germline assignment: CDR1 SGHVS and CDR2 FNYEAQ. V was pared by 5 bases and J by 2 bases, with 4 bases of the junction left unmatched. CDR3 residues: CASSIGLAGGPYEQYF. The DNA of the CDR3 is TGTGCCAGCAGCATCGGACTAGCGGGGGGGCCCTACGAGCAGTACTTC. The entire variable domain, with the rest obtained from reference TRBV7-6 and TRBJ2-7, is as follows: GAGVSQSPRYKVTKRGQDVALRCDPISGHVSLYWYRQALGQGPEFLTYFNYEAQQDKSGLPNDRFSAERPEGSISTLTIQRTEQRDSAMYRCASSIGLAGGPYEQYFGPGTRLTVT.

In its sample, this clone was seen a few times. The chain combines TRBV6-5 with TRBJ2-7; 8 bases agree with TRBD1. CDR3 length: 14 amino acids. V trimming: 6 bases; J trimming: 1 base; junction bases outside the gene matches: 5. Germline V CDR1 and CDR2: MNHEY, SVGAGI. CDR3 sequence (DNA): TGTGCCAGCAGCAAAGACAGGGGATCCTACGAGCAGTACTTC. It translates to CASSKDRGSYEQYF.

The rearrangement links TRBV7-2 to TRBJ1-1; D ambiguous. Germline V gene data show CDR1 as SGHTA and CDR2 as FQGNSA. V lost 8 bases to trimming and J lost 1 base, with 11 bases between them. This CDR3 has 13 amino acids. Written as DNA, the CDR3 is TGTGCCAGCCACTTAACGGGGAACACTGAAGCTTTCTTT. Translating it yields CASHLTGNTEAFF.

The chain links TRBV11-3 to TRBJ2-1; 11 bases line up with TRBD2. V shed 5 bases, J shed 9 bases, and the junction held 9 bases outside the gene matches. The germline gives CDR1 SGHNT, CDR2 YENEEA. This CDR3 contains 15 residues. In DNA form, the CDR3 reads TGTGCCAGCAGCGTCACTAGCGGGGGTCCGGGTGAGCAGTTCTTC. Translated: CASSVTSGGPGEQFF.

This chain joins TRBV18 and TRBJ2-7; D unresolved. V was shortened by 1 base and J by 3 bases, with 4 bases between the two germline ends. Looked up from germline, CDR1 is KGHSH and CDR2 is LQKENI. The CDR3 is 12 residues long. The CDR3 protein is CASSPRGYEQYF. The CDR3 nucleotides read TGTGCCAGCTCACCACGCGGCTACGAGCAGTACTTC. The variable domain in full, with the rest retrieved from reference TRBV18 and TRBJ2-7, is NAGVMQNPRHLVRRRGQEARLRCSPMKGHSHVYWYRQLPEEGLKFMVYLQKENIIDESGMPKERFSAEFPKEGPSILRIQQVVRGDSAAYFCASSPRGYEQYFGPGTRLTVT.